These T cell receptor beta chains were read from a single sample in a study of T cells after yellow fever vaccination. MiXCR, applied by TCRdb to the 5' RACE reads, yields one record per CDR3 protein. The table shows hundreds of thousands of distinct CDR3 sequences, with around a sixth occurring only once. This sample comprised PBMCs, obtained before the yellow fever booster vaccination. The receptors originated from a young man who received the YFV17D yellow fever vaccine. The conserved cysteine and the conserved F or W are not part of the CDR3 here. The order of the fields is J gene, V gene, D gene, clone size, CDR3 protein. The D gene is left open where the match is weak. Rows may omit the clone size; those that give it use once, few, many or a size class.

TRBJ1-2,TRBV6-1,TRBD1,few,ASSATDRRDGYT
TRBJ2-5,TRBV24-1,-,-,ATSDSRVGETQY
TRBJ2-7,TRBV4-2,TRBD1,many,ASSQGMRGLGEQY
-,TRBV4-3,-,once,ASSQETSDGTLYNEQY
TRBJ1-5,TRBV6-2/TRBV6-3,-,-,ASSYSLGPYQPQH
TRBJ1-3,TRBV4-2,TRBD1,few,ASSHPDRDGNTIY
TRBJ1-2,TRBV5-1,-,few,ASSPTRGFNNGYT
TRBJ2-3,TRBV20-1,TRBD2,-,SARDLSGGADTQY
TRBJ2-1,TRBV20-1,-,many,SADRRLNEQF
TRBJ1-5,TRBV15,TRBD1,-,ATSTDRVYSNQPQH
TRBJ1-1,TRBV15,-,-,ATSAIDEIVEAF
TRBJ2-4,TRBV28,TRBD2,-,ASSLGGGAKNIQY
TRBJ1-4,TRBV5-1,-,-,ASSQGLGVEKLF
TRBJ1-2,TRBV5-6,TRBD1,-,ASSFTGGGYT
TRBJ1-5,TRBV6-2/TRBV6-3,TRBD1,-,ATQTGNMRQPQH
TRBJ2-3,TRBV7-2,-,many,ASSTYLSTDTQY
TRBJ2-3,TRBV7-2,TRBD2,-,ASSWRAGADSTDTQY
TRBJ2-3,TRBV12-3/TRBV12-4,-,many,ASSLDSQNTQY
TRBJ1-6,TRBV12-3/TRBV12-4,TRBD1,-,ASRATGGAENSPLH
TRBJ2-3,TRBV28,TRBD2,-,ASSLLLAGGLEDTQY
TRBJ2-5,TRBV7-9,-,once,ASSLLGGRIIPETQY
TRBJ2-2,TRBV9,TRBD2,few,ASSVGGGAAGELF